Detailed here is one T cell receptor beta chain. This entry comes from a study of cytomegalovirus exposure and HLA in healthy donors. PCR was performed using 60 Vbeta and 13 Jbeta primers. The method was immunoSEQ multiplex PCR; TCRdb's version includes in-frame clones alone and lacks a portion of them. This sample has roughly 100,000 clones, with 76% found just once. V lost 0 bases and J lost 3, with 10 bases in between. The germline V gene has CDR1 SGHDT and CDR2 YYEEEE. This CDR3 contains 14 residues. This clonotype originated in a man aged 35 to 55 in good health and CMV-seropositive. The sample was PBMCs. J is TRBJ2-7 and V is TRBV5-6; D is ambiguous. CDR3 amino acids: CASSLGGLHYEQYF. For the CDR3, the DNA is TGTGCCAGCAGCTTGGGCGGTCTTCACTACGAGCAGTACTTC.